These T cell receptor beta chains were read from a single sample in a study of a mutant IDH1 vaccine in newly diagnosed glioma. Antigen specificity for these receptors is unknown. Repertoires were generated with immunoSEQ multiplex PCR, while TCRdb's copy carries only in-frame clones and drops some. Here the sample spans about 40,000 clones, around 84% being singletons. The starting material was PBMCs, obtained from a glioma patient whose treatment included an IDH1 peptide vaccine. These TCRs come from a middle-aged man with glioma. The CDR3 runs from the conserved cysteine through the conserved F or W. D genes are given only for firm matches. Rows give clone size only sometimes, using once, few, many, or a class for an expanded clone.

abundance	v_gene	d_gene	j_gene	CDR3nt	CDR3aa
NA	TRBV5-1	NA	TRBJ2-3	TGCGCCAGCAGCTTGGAAAACAGGGTGGCAGATACGCAGTATTTT	CASSLENRVADTQYF
NA	TRBV21-1	NA	TRBJ2-5	TGTGCCAGCAGCAAAGAGACCCAGTACTTC	CASSKETQYF
NA	TRBV7-2	NA	TRBJ2-7	TGTGCCAGCAGCTTAGCGCTTGGGGGTGTCGGCGAGCAGTACTTC	CASSLALGGVGEQYF
NA	TRBV18	NA	TRBJ2-5	TGTGCCAGCTCACCGCCAGGGGTAGGGACACAAGAGACCCAGTACTTC	CASSPPGVGTQETQYF
NA	TRBV6-5	NA	TRBJ2-1	TGTGCCAGCAGTTACGGTGGGAGTGCAAGGGCGAGGCAGTTCTTC	CASSYGGSARARQFF
NA	TRBV7-9	NA	TRBJ2-7	TGTGCCAGCAGCTTTGGGGGCATCGACGAGCAGTACTTC	CASSFGGIDEQYF
NA	TRBV7-9	NA	TRBJ1-2	TGTGCCAGCAGCAACGGGGCACAGCGGGGCTACACCTTC	CASSNGAQRGYTF
NA	TRBV6-5	NA	TRBJ2-3	TGTGCCAGCAGTTACGTGCGAGTGCCTAGCACAGATACGCAGTATTTT	CASSYVRVPSTDTQYF
NA	TRBV20-1	NA	TRBJ2-1	TGCAGTGCTAATGCGGCTTGGGAGCAGTTCTTC	CSANAAWEQFF
NA	TRBV7-2	TRBD1	TRBJ1-2	TGTGCCAGCAGCGGACAGGGACCTAACTATGGCTACACCTTC	CASSGQGPNYGYTF
NA	TRBV18	NA	TRBJ2-4	TGTGCCAGCTCACCACCGCTGTTCGGGGGTCCAAACATTCAGTACTTC	CASSPPLFGGPNIQYF
NA	TRBV6-5	NA	TRBJ1-5	TGTGCCAGCAGGCGGGGGAGGGGAGGCAATCAGCCCCAGCATTTT	CASRRGRGGNQPQHF
NA	TRBV29-1	TRBD1	TRBJ2-7	TGCAGCGTAGCATCTTCCAGGGGGCTAGACGAGCAGTACTTC	CSVASSRGLDEQYF
NA	TRBV9	NA	TRBJ2-2	TGTGCCAGCAACGGACTCCTGAACACCGGGGAGCTGTTTTTT	CASNGLLNTGELFF
NA	TRBV11-3	NA	TRBJ2-1	TGTGCCAGCAGCGAGAGACGTAGCGGACTATACAATGAGCAGTTCTTC	CASSERRSGLYNEQFF
NA	TRBV30	NA	TRBJ1-1	TGTGCCTGGAGTACACTAGGACGGGGGAACACTGAAGCTTTCTTT	CAWSTLGRGNTEAFF
NA	TRBV27	NA	TRBJ1-2	TGTGCCAGCGGGCCGGGGCACAATCAACTATTGCGCGGCTACACCTTC	CASGPGHNQLLRGYTF
NA	TRBV7-8	NA	TRBJ2-1	TGTGCCAGCAGCTCCCTAGATTGGAACATGGGTACCAATGAGCAGTTCTTC	CASSSLDWNMGTNEQFF
NA	TRBV6-5	TRBD1	TRBJ1-2	TGTGCCAGCCGGACAGGGGACTATGGCTACACCTTC	CASRTGDYGYTF
few	TRBV7-9	TRBD1	TRBJ2-7	TGTGCCAGCAGCGGACAGGGGCGCGAGCAGTACTTC	CASSGQGREQYF
NA	TRBV29-1	TRBD1	TRBJ1-5	TGCAGCGCTAGGGGGCCAGGCAATCAGCCCCAGCATTTT	CSARGPGNQPQHF
NA	TRBV28	NA	TRBJ1-5	TGTGCCAGCAGTTTTCTAAGCAATCAGCCCCAGCATTTT	CASSFLSNQPQHF
NA	TRBV5-1	TRBD2	TRBJ2-3	TGCGCCAGCAGCTTGGGGCTAGCGGGAGGGCCGGGGGATACGCAGTATTTT	CASSLGLAGGPGDTQYF
NA	TRBV5-1	NA	TRBJ2-1	TGCGCCAGCAGGGAGGGGTTCAATGAGCAGTTCTTC	CASREGFNEQFF